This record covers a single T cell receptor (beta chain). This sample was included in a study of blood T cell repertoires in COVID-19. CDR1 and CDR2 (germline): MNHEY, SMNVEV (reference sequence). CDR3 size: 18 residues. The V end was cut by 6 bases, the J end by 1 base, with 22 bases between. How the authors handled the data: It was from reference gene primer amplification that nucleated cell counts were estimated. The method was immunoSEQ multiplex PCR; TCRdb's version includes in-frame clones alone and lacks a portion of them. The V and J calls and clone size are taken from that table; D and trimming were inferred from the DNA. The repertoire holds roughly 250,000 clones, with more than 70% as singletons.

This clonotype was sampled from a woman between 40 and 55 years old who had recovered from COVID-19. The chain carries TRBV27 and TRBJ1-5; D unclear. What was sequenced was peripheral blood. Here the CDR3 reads CASSPISGLSGSNQPQHF. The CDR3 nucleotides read TGTGCCAGCAGCCCCATAAGTGGGCTGTCCGGAAGCAATCAGCCCCAGCATTTT.